This TCR beta chain came from a study of cytomegalovirus exposure and HLA in healthy donors. Study findings and constraints: Rates of TCR association differed by HLA locus in a later analysis, with DRB1 highest and HLA-C lowest. Several top significant clusters appeared, in a later analysis, to be linked to common viral pathogens. The majority of TCR sequences were rare, yet some public TCRs appeared in many donors.

The V gene's germline CDR1 is SGHRS and CDR2 YFSETQ. V dropped 3 bases and J dropped 5; count of bases not matched to a gene: 6. The CDR3 extends over 15 amino acids. PCR employed 60 Vbeta and 13 Jbeta primers. The table came from immunoSEQ multiplex PCR; TCRdb's copy has only in-frame clones and leaves some out. The sample includes tens of thousands of clones, 75% to 80% of them seen just once. Points on this clone: Its cognate antigen is unknown.

The sequence was obtained from a man between 18 and 29 years old in good health and CMV-seronegative. This chain connects TRBV5-1 to TRBJ2-1, with TRBD2 matching 9 bases. Sequencing was carried out using PBMCs. Here the CDR3 reads CASSSETSGDNEQFF. The CDR3 coding sequence is TGCGCCAGCAGCTCCGAGACTAGCGGAGACAATGAGCAGTTCTTC.